The 25 T cell receptor beta chains below all came from one sample that was sequenced in a study of PD-1 blockade in classical Hodgkin lymphoma. The time point: cycle 4 day 1 (C4D1), after 5 to 7 weeks of nivolumab. Each patient relapsed following autologous stem cell transplantation, and prior brentuximab vedotin exposure differed. TCRdb's table, derived via immunoSEQ multiplex PCR, lists solely in-frame clones and lacks some. This table holds roughly 100,000 clones, 89% found once. The sequencing here drew on peripheral blood mononuclear cells (PBMCs), taken before the fourth cycle of nivolumab. The receptor source for this set is a human donor with classical Hodgkin lymphoma.

The chain couples TRBV19 to TRBJ2-1; TRBD2 matches 14 bases. Germline assignment: CDR1 LNHDA and CDR2 SQIVND (reference sequence). This CDR3 region has 15 residues. V lost 6 bases to trimming and J lost 6 bases; unmatched junction nucleotides: 4. The CDR3 nucleotides read TGTGCCAGTAGAGGACTAGCGGGAGGCTTCAATGAGCAGTTCTTC. Protein: CASRGLAGGFNEQFF. The variable domain in full, with the rest retrieved from reference TRBV19 and TRBJ2-1, is DGGITQSPKYLFRKEGQNVTLSCEQNLNHDAMYWYRQDPGQGLRLIYYSQIVNDFQKGDIAEGYSVSREKKESFPLTVTSAQKNPTAFYLCASRGLAGGFNEQFFGPGTRLTVL.

The CDR3 loop reads CASSAPERGNTEAFF. CDR3 in DNA: TGTGCCAGCAGCGCCCCAGAGAGAGGAAACACTGAAGCTTTCTTT. This chain uses TRBV9 with TRBJ1-1; D is unresolved. The CDR3 sequence is 15 residues long. V shed 3 bases and J shed 2 bases, with 14 bases lying between them. The V gene's germline CDR1 is SGDLS and CDR2 YYNGEE. Supplemented by reference TRBV9 and TRBJ1-1, the full variable domain reads DSGVTQTPKHLITATGQRVTLRCSPRSGDLSVYWYQQSLDQGLQFLIQYYNGEERAKGNILERFSAQQFPDLHSELNLSSLELGDSALYFCASSAPERGNTEAFFGQGTRLTVV.

The chain uses TRBV4-3 and TRBJ1-2; a possible D gene is TRBD1 (5 bases). Germline V gene data show CDR1 as LGHNA and CDR2 as YSLEER. The CDR3 covers 14 residues. Trimming took off 4 bases at V and 4 bases at J, with 13 bases between the two ends. The CDR3 region is CASSPAGTLYGYTF. CDR3 in DNA: TGCGCCAGCAGCCCGGCCGGGACCCTCTATGGCTACACCTTC.

This clone was detected once. This chain connects TRBV9 to TRBJ2-1, with TRBD2 identical over 11 bases. V was pared by 3 bases and J by 6 bases, with 5 bases of the junction left unmatched. CDR1 and CDR2 from the germline V gene are SGDLS and YYNGEE. The CDR3 is made up of 15 amino acids. CDR3 residues: CASSDRTSGFNEQFF. The CDR3 DNA follows: TGTGCCAGCAGCGACAGGACTAGCGGGTTCAATGAGCAGTTCTTC.

The chain has TRBV6-1 and TRBJ2-1; 11 positions match TRBD2. This CDR3 spans 14 amino acids. Germline CDR1 MNHNS, CDR2 SASEGT. With 5 bases clipped from V and 13 bases from J, the junction kept 10 bases outside the gene matches. The CDR3 nucleotides are TGTGCCAGCAGTCCCAGGGGGGGACTAGCGGCCCAGTTCTTC. It encodes CASSPRGGLAAQFF.

This clone was observed a single time. The CDR3 is CASSIEATSGSVADTQYF. CDR3 DNA: TGTGCCAGTAGTATAGAGGCGACTAGCGGGAGTGTGGCAGATACGCAGTATTTT. This chain joins TRBV19 and TRBJ2-3, with 12 bases identical to TRBD2. Trimming took 0 bases from V and 4 from J; bases not matched to a gene: 8. This CDR3 has 18 amino acids. Germline values: CDR1 LNHDA, CDR2 SQIVND (reference sequence).

The chain uses TRBV19 and TRBJ2-6; D may be TRBD1 or TRBD2 (5 bases each). The V end was cut by 3 bases, the J end by 0 bases, with 12 bases between. Germline values: CDR1 LNHDA, CDR2 SQIVND (reference sequence). The CDR3 totals 17 residues. The CDR3, as DNA: TGTGCCAGTAGTATTGGGGACGGTACCTCTGGGGCCAACGTCCTGACTTTC. It encodes CASSIGDGTSGANVLTF.

The genes are TRBV5-6 and TRBJ2-7; unclear D gene. This CDR3 is built from 12 residues. With 0 bases removed from V and 5 bases from J, the gap between germline ends came to 6 bases. In germline, CDR1 is SGHDT, CDR2 YYEEEE. The CDR3, as DNA: TGTGCCAGCAGCTTGGACCGGAACGAGCAGTACTTC. As protein: CASSLDRNEQYF.

This chain uses TRBV5-4 with TRBJ2-5; a possible D gene is TRBD2 (7 bases). The CDR3 is 15 amino acids. In germline, CDR1 is SGHNT, CDR2 YYREEE (reference sequence). The V gene lost 4 bases and the J gene lost 2 bases, with 15 bases spanning the gap. CDR3 in amino acids: CASSPRGGLQETQYF. Written as DNA, the CDR3 is TGTGCCAGCAGCCCGAGAGGGGGACTACAAGAGACCCAGTACTTC.

V is TRBV4-1 and J is TRBJ2-7; possible D gene TRBD1, 6 bases. The CDR3 runs to 16 residues. V lost 3 bases to trimming and J lost 2 bases, with 17 bases between them. Germline CDR1 MGHRA, CDR2 YSYEKL. CDR3 loop: CASSHSDRNPAYEQYF. CDR3 in DNA: TGCGCCAGCAGCCATTCCGACAGGAATCCCGCCTACGAGCAGTACTTC.

The V and J genes are TRBV19 and TRBJ1-5, with a possible D match to TRBD1 (6 bases). The CDR3 loop spans 18 amino acids. Trimming removed 8 bases from V and 0 bases from J, with 23 bases in between. Germline V CDR1 and CDR2: LNHDA, SQIVND (reference sequence). CDR3 sequence reads: CASLGYRDNGDSNQPQHF. The CDR3 nucleotides read TGTGCCAGTCTGGGCTACCGGGACAATGGGGATAGCAATCAGCCCCAGCATTTT. Full variable domain (remainder filled in from reference TRBV19 and TRBJ1-5): DGGITQSPKYLFRKEGQNVTLSCEQNLNHDAMYWYRQDPGQGLRLIYYSQIVNDFQKGDIAEGYSVSREKKESFPLTVTSAQKNPTAFYLCASLGYRDNGDSNQPQHFGDGTRLSIL.

The chain couples TRBV19 to TRBJ2-1, with TRBD2 matching over 12 bases. In germline, CDR1 is LNHDA, CDR2 SQIVND (reference sequence). This CDR3 has 15 amino acids. The V and J ends lost 5 bases and 6 bases, in that order; junction bases with no gene match: 5. CDR3: CASSSSGRVVNEQFF. CDR3 bases: TGTGCCAGTAGTTCTAGCGGGAGGGTGGTCAATGAGCAGTTCTTC.

The chain combines TRBV5-1 with TRBJ1-1; D is unclear. CDR1 is SGHRS, CDR2 YFSETQ, per germline. The ends were cut back, 4 bases at V and 0 bases at J, with 13 bases in the middle. The CDR3 totals 15 residues. The CDR3 here is CASSRYRVVNTEAFF. The CDR3 coding sequence is TGCGCCAGCAGCCGATACCGGGTGGTGAACACTGAAGCTTTCTTT.

The gene calls are TRBV5-4 and TRBJ1-1; 9 positions match TRBD1. The ends lost 4 bases at V and 5 bases at J; junction bases unmatched: 6. Germline V CDR1 and CDR2: SGHNT, YYREEE (reference sequence). CDR3 length: 14 amino acids. The DNA of the CDR3 is TGTGCCAGCAGCAAGGGACAGGGTGATACTGAAGCTTTCTTT. Its protein is CASSKGQGDTEAFF.

This rearrangement joins TRBV7-8 to TRBJ2-2; weak D call: TRBD2 (6 bases). The V end lost 8 bases, the J end lost 2 bases, and 9 bases lay between the germline ends. The CDR3 sequence is 13 residues long. Germline CDR1 SGHVS, CDR2 FQNEAQ. The CDR3 protein is CASGGINTGELFF. DNA of the CDR3: TGTGCCAGCGGCGGGATTAACACCGGGGAGCTGTTTTTT.

The V gene is TRBV25-1, the J gene TRBJ2-1; D gene unclear. In germline, CDR1 is MGHDK, CDR2 SYGVNS. This CDR3 has 14 residues. Between the trimmed V and J ends, which lost 0 bases and 8 bases, there was a span of 11 bases. CDR3 in DNA: TGTGCCAGCAGTGAATATATTCAAGGAGATGAGCAGTTCTTC. Protein sequence: CASSEYIQGDEQFF.

This clone occurred once. The rearrangement uses TRBV18 and TRBJ1-2; D might be TRBD1 (6 bases). Germline CDR1 is KGHSH and CDR2 is LQKENI. Trimming cost V 5 bases and J 0 bases, with 16 bases left between them. The CDR3 totals 16 residues. CDR3 in DNA: TGTGCCAGCTCAGAGTCGCAGGGGAGGCCTAACTATGGCTACACCTTC. It encodes CASSESQGRPNYGYTF.

This clone was detected only a few times. The rearrangement uses TRBV6-1 and TRBJ1-2, with TRBD1 identical over 7 bases. The length of the CDR3 is 15 residues. V shed 6 bases, J shed 3 bases, and the junction held 10 bases outside the gene matches. Germline CDR1 is MNHNS and CDR2 is SASEGT. In DNA form, the CDR3 reads TGTGCCAGCAGCCTCACTTTCGACAGGGACTATGGCTACACCTTC. As protein: CASSLTFDRDYGYTF.

The rearrangement uses TRBV29-1 and TRBJ2-1; 11 bases are a match to TRBD2. This CDR3 spans 13 amino acids. The germline V gene encodes CDR1 SQVTM and CDR2 ANQGSEA. The V and J ends lost 8 bases and 9 bases, in that order; junction bases with no gene match: 9. This chain's CDR3 is CSTRTSGSIEQFF. As DNA, the CDR3 is TGCAGCACAAGAACTAGCGGGAGTATTGAGCAGTTCTTC.

The J gene is TRBJ2-6, the V gene TRBV19; tentatively, D is TRBD2 (6 bases). Trimming cost V 5 bases and J 4 bases, with 9 bases left between them. The CDR3 consists of 14 residues. From germline, CDR1 is LNHDA and CDR2 SQIVND (reference sequence). The DNA for the CDR3 is TGTGCCAGTAGTCTCGGGGGAGGGGCCAACGTCCTGACTTTC. It yields the protein CASSLGGGANVLTF.

The V and J genes are TRBV19 and TRBJ2-1, with a possible D match to TRBD2 (5 bases). CDR3 length: 13 amino acids. Trimming removed 5 bases from V and 7 bases from J, with 12 bases in between. Germline V gene sequence: CDR1 LNHDA, CDR2 SQIVND (reference sequence). The CDR3 spells CASSPGSENEQFF. CDR3 DNA: TGTGCCAGTAGTCCGGGATCGGAGAATGAGCAGTTCTTC.

The rearrangement links TRBV4-3 to TRBJ2-3, with unresolved D. There are 15 residues in the CDR3. Trimming cost V 1 base and J 6 bases, with 14 bases left between them. Germline loops: CDR1 LGHNA, CDR2 YSLEER. CDR3 region: CASSQAFAVADTQYF. The CDR3 nucleotides read TGCGCCAGCAGCCAAGCGTTTGCAGTGGCTGATACGCAGTATTTT.

The chain has TRBV11-2 and TRBJ2-2, with 10 positions matching TRBD2. With V trimmed by 0 bases and J by 5 bases, 6 bases remained unmatched. The CDR3 runs 17 residues. In germline, CDR1 is SGHAT, CDR2 FQNNGV. CDR3 sequence: CASSLDRASGRTGELFF. As DNA, the CDR3 is TGTGCCAGCAGCTTAGATCGGGCTAGCGGGAGAACCGGGGAGCTGTTTTTT.

The chain recombines TRBV2 with TRBJ2-2; TRBD1 might be the D (5 bases). CDR3 length equals 16 residues. Germline assignment: CDR1 SNHLY and CDR2 FYNNEI. V was clipped by 3 bases and J by 5 bases, with 16 bases between them. The CDR3 region is CASSEAGSRSTGELFF. The CDR3 DNA sequence: TGTGCCAGCAGTGAGGCAGGGTCGAGATCTACCGGGGAGCTGTTTTTT.

The gene calls are TRBV28 and TRBJ1-2, with 11 bases lining up with TRBD1. The V gene end was trimmed by 6 bases and the J gene end by 1 base; junction bases not matched to a gene: 4. Per the germline V gene, CDR1 is MDHEN and CDR2 is SYDVKM. The CDR3 loop spans 15 amino acids. The CDR3 region has the DNA TGTGCCAGCAGGCGGGACAGGGGGAATAACTATGGCTACACCTTC. Translating gives CASRRDRGNNYGYTF.